The 32 T cell receptor beta chains listed next were all sequenced from one sample in a study of T cell responses to AZD1222 COVID-19 vaccine. The protocol was immunoSEQ multiplex PCR, while the TCRdb copy is restricted to in-frame clones and leaves out a portion. The sample shows about 150,000 clones, roughly nine tenths of them seen only once. The source material was peripheral blood, sampled on day 0 of AZD1222 vaccination. The receptors here all came from an adult in good health.

The table lists this clone with a count of one. Written as DNA, the CDR3 is TGTGCCAGTAGTATAAAAGCCTATCAGCCCCAGCATTTT. Amino acid sequence: CASSIKAYQPQHF. J is TRBJ1-5 and V is TRBV19; D ambiguous. Germline assignment: CDR1 LNHDA and CDR2 SQIVND (reference sequence). Trimming shortened V by 2 bases and J by 5 bases, and 7 bases separated the two germline ends. The CDR3 totals 13 residues.

The chain has TRBV4-2 and TRBJ1-5; D uncertain. The CDR3 is 15 amino acids. V dropped 0 bases and J dropped 4 bases, with 10 bases sitting between them. Germline CDR1 reads LGHNA; CDR2 reads YNFKEQ. In nucleotides, the CDR3 is TGTGCCAGCAGCCAAGAAAGGGCATCGAATCAGCCCCAGCATTTT. It translates to CASSQERASNQPQHF.

J is TRBJ1-4 and V is TRBV15; D gene ambiguous. Germline CDR1 reads LNHNV; CDR2 reads YYDKDF (reference sequence). CDR3 size: 16 residues. V was shortened by 5 bases and J by 4 bases, with 17 bases between the two germline ends. CDR3 sequence reads: CATSESSPFFNEKLFF. The CDR3 region has the DNA TGTGCCACCAGCGAATCCAGCCCTTTCTTTAATGAAAAACTGTTTTTT.

V usage is TRBV7-8 and J usage is TRBJ2-7; 10 positions match TRBD2. This CDR3 is built from 16 residues. The V segment lost 8 bases and the J segment 0 bases; nucleotides outside the gene matches: 10. Per the germline V gene, CDR1 is SGHVS and CDR2 is FQNEAQ. CDR3 nucleotide sequence: TGTGCCAGCTCCCTCGGGACTAGCGCTAGCTCCTACGAGCAGTACGTC. Translated: CASSLGTSASSYEQYV.

The rearrangement joins TRBV28 to TRBJ1-2; maybe TRBD1 (5 bases). Trimming took 6 bases from V and 3 from J, leaving 11 bases between them. The CDR3 consists of 13 residues. The germline V gene has CDR1 MDHEN and CDR2 SYDVKM. The CDR3 nucleotides read TGTGCCAGCAGAGCCGGGACGGACTATGGCTACACCTTC. It encodes CASRAGTDYGYTF.

A word on this clone: Other DNA sequences of this sample code for an identical CDR3. The rearrangement joins TRBV12-3 or TRBV12-4 to TRBJ2-5; 7 nucleotides line up with TRBD2. This CDR3 spans 12 amino acids. The junction had 2 bases not matched to a gene; V was cut back by 5 bases and J by 5 bases. CDR3 protein: CASSPGGETQYF. The CDR3 nucleotides are TGTGCCAGCAGTCCGGGAGGTGAGACCCAGTACTTC.

The chain is built from TRBV6-4 and TRBJ2-5; D call uncertain. This CDR3 is 12 amino acids long. The V gene lost 1 base and the J gene lost 6 bases, with 6 bases spanning the gap. Germline CDR1 MRHNA, CDR2 SNTAGT. The CDR3 nucleotides read TGTGCCAGCAGTGACTTACGGCAGACCCAGTACTTC. It yields the protein CASSDLRQTQYF.

This chain uses TRBV25-1 with TRBJ1-6; 8 positions agree with TRBD1. Losses at the gene ends were 3 bases for V and 4 bases for J; bases not matched to a gene: 2. Germline lookup yields CDR1 MGHDK and CDR2 SYGVNS. The CDR3 runs 15 residues. As DNA, the CDR3 is TGTGCCAGCAGTGAGTGGACAGGGTATAATTCACCCCTCCACTTT. Amino acids: CASSEWTGYNSPLHF.

The rearrangement joins TRBV10-3 to TRBJ1-1; tentatively, D is TRBD1 (5 bases). The CDR3 sequence is 14 residues long. Germline V gene data show CDR1 as ENHRY and CDR2 as SYGVKD. V shed 6 bases and J shed 5 bases, with 16 bases lying between them. The CDR3 protein is CAISQGNEGTEAFF. CDR3 in DNA: TGTGCCATCAGCCAGGGCAATGAGGGGACTGAAGCTTTCTTT.

V gene TRBV19 combines with J gene TRBJ2-7; perhaps TRBD2 as D (7 bases). Trimming took 6 bases from V and 3 from J, leaving 21 bases between them. CDR1 LNHDA and CDR2 SQIVND come from the germline V gene (reference sequence). The CDR3 consists of 16 residues. The CDR3 DNA reads TGTGCCAGTAGCGACCGTGGGGGGGACACCCACTACGAGCAGTACGTC. Residues: CASSDRGGDTHYEQYV.

This clone appeared once. The chain combines TRBV25-1 with TRBJ1-3; D call uncertain. This CDR3 comprises 15 residues. V lost 1 base and J lost 2, with 9 bases in between. Germline values: CDR1 MGHDK, CDR2 SYGVNS. DNA for the CDR3: TGTGCCAGCAGTGAATTGGTTGGTGCTGGAAACACCATATATTTT. This codes for CASSELVGAGNTIYF.

The V gene is TRBV30, the J gene TRBJ2-1, with TRBD1 identical over 12 bases. V dropped 5 bases and J dropped 9; count of bases not matched to a gene: 2. The length of the CDR3 is 12 residues. Per germline, CDR1 GTSNPN and CDR2 SVGIG (reference sequence). The CDR3 bases are TGTGCCTGGGGGACAGGGGGCGTTGAGCAGTTCTTC. Its protein product is CAWGTGGVEQFF.

The rearrangement uses TRBV5-1 and TRBJ1-2; D might be TRBD1 (6 bases). The CDR3 has 15 amino acids. The V end was cut by 4 bases, the J end by 10 bases, with 23 bases between. Germline V gene lookup returns CDR1 SGHRS and CDR2 YFSETQ. The DNA for the CDR3 is TGCGCCAGCAGCCCACGGCAGACAGGTACTGGGACCTACACCTTC. It encodes CASSPRQTGTGTYTF.

The chain carries TRBV27 and TRBJ1-1; possibly TRBD1 for D (5 bases). Germline values: CDR1 MNHEY, CDR2 SMNVEV (reference sequence). The V gene lost 6 bases and the J gene lost 1 base, with 12 bases spanning the gap. This CDR3 has 14 residues. In DNA form, the CDR3 reads TGTGCCAGCAGGGGACGGAACCAGAACACTGAAGCTTTCTTT. Translating it yields CASRGRNQNTEAFF.

The chain links TRBV5-5 to TRBJ2-3; 9 bases agree with TRBD2. The germline CDR1 and CDR2 sequences are SGHKS and YYEKEE (reference sequence). The CDR3 length is 17 residues. V was pared by 3 bases and J by 4 bases, with 12 bases of the junction left unmatched. The CDR3 DNA reads as TGTGCCAGCAGCTCCCGCCCATTTGCGGGGGGGCCAGATACGCAGTATTTT. Its protein product is CASSSRPFAGGPDTQYF.

The gene calls are TRBV6-1 and TRBJ1-6; 9 nucleotides line up with TRBD1. The germline CDR1 and CDR2 sequences are MNHNS and SASEGT. Germline trimming cut 0 bases from V and 10 bases from J; bases unmatched to any gene: 16. This CDR3 has 19 amino acids. The CDR3 protein is CASSEAGRDRVFRVSPLHF. The CDR3 nucleotides are TGTGCCAGCAGTGAAGCGGGACGGGACAGGGTTTTTAGGGTATCACCCCTCCACTTT.

V and J are TRBV19 and TRBJ2-1, with 11 bases aligning to TRBD2. Germline CDR1 and CDR2: LNHDA and SQIVND (reference sequence). The length of the CDR3 is 22 residues. V shed 3 bases and J 0 bases; nucleotides not matched to a gene: 19. The chain's CDR3 is CASSIGGMPGLAVLSSYNEQFF. The CDR3 nucleotides are TGTGCCAGTAGTATCGGGGGGATGCCGGGACTAGCGGTGCTGAGCTCCTACAATGAGCAGTTCTTC.

CDR3 residues: CASSPGGVQTQYF. In nucleotides, the CDR3 is TGTGCCAGCAGCCCTGGGGGGGTGCAGACCCAGTACTTC. This chain joins TRBV7-2 and TRBJ2-5, with TRBD2 identical over 7 bases. CDR1 and CDR2 from the germline V gene are SGHTA and FQGNSA. The CDR3 is 13 amino acids. After removal of 5 bases from V and 6 bases from J, the junction contained 6 bases not matched to a gene.

The gene calls are TRBV5-6 and TRBJ2-3; the D gene could be TRBD1 or TRBD2 (5 bases each). Looked up from germline, CDR1 is SGHDT and CDR2 is YYEEEE. The germline V and J ends were trimmed by 2 bases and 4 bases, with 17 bases remaining between them. The CDR3 extends over 16 amino acids. The CDR3 loop is CASSFVRGLGADTQYF. DNA of the CDR3: TGTGCCAGCAGCTTTGTGAGGGGCCTAGGGGCAGATACGCAGTATTTT.

The chain couples TRBV11-2 to TRBJ2-3; 9 nucleotides agree with TRBD1. There are 17 residues in the CDR3. Germline V gives CDR1 SGHAT, CDR2 FQNNGV. V shed 5 bases and J 2 bases; nucleotides not matched to a gene: 11. The CDR3 bases are TGTGCCAGCAGCCAGAGCGGGGACAGGGCCCCCACAGATACGCAGTATTTT. Translated, it gives CASSQSGDRAPTDTQYF. Based on the CDR3 plus reference TRBV11-2 and TRBJ2-3, the full variable domain is EAGVAQSPRYKIIEKRQSVAFWCNPISGHATLYWYQQILGQGPKLLIQFQNNGVVDDSQLPKDRFSAERLKGVDSTLKIQPAKLEDSAVYLCASSQSGDRAPTDTQYFGPGTRLTVL.

In this sample, this clone turned up once. This chain uses TRBV4-1 with TRBJ2-7; D is undetermined. Trimming removed 3 bases from V and 0 bases from J, with 12 bases in between. This CDR3 region has 15 residues. Germline V lookup: CDR1 MGHRA, CDR2 YSYEKL. CDR3 coding DNA: TGCGCCAGCAGCCATGCCTCTCCTGACTCCTACGAGCAGTACTTC. The encoded protein is CASSHASPDSYEQYF.

On this clone itself: Other nucleotide sequences in the sample specify the same CDR3. The V and J genes are TRBV12-3 or TRBV12-4 and TRBJ1-1; perhaps TRBD1 as D (6 bases). Trimming stripped 5 bases from V and 1 base from J, with 8 bases between. CDR3 length: 13 residues. CDR3 protein: CASSLTGNTEAFF. The DNA of the CDR3 is TGTGCCAGCAGTCTGACAGGGAACACTGAAGCTTTCTTT.

The chain combines TRBV28 with TRBJ1-5; D is possibly TRBD1 (5 bases). The CDR3 has 14 amino acids. V was clipped by 5 bases and J by 7 bases, with 15 bases between them. The germline CDR1 and CDR2 sequences are MDHEN and SYDVKM. The CDR3 bases are TGTGCCAGCAGTGTAGGGGCGGGATCGCAGCCCCAGCATTTT. Residues: CASSVGAGSQPQHF.

V and J are TRBV9 and TRBJ2-7; 12 bases align to TRBD1. This CDR3 is built from 15 residues. CDR1 and CDR2 from the germline V gene are SGDLS and YYNGEE. The ends lost 3 bases at V and 6 bases at J; junction bases unmatched: 7. CDR3 DNA sequence: TGTGCCAGCAGCGCTCGGGGACAGGGGGCGTTCGAGCAGTACTTC. It encodes CASSARGQGAFEQYF.

This rearrangement joins TRBV9 to TRBJ2-3, with 8 bases fitting TRBD2. This CDR3 has 19 amino acids. Germline CDR1 is SGDLS and CDR2 is YYNGEE. V shed 0 bases, J shed 4 bases, and the junction held 16 bases outside the gene matches. CDR3: CASSVEGGVAGTMADTQYF. CDR3 nucleotides: TGTGCCAGCAGCGTAGAGGGGGGAGTAGCGGGGACGATGGCAGATACGCAGTATTTT.

V and J are TRBV5-1 and TRBJ1-2; 9 bases fit TRBD1. The germline CDR1 and CDR2 sequences are SGHRS and YFSETQ. The trim removed 4 bases at V and 8 bases at J, leaving 6 bases unmatched. This CDR3 comprises 13 residues. CDR3 DNA sequence: TGCGCCAGCAGCCCGGACAGGGGACGCGGCTACACCTTC. This encodes CASSPDRGRGYTF.

V gene TRBV5-6 combines with J gene TRBJ2-5; TRBD1 or TRBD2 may be the D gene (5 bases each). Deletions cut 1 base from V and 5 bases from J, with 15 bases between. CDR1 and CDR2 (germline): SGHDT, YYEEEE. The CDR3 runs to 15 residues. CDR3 in amino acids: CASSLRDGAIETQYF. In DNA, the CDR3 is TGTGCCAGCAGCTTGCGGGACGGGGCTATTGAGACCCAGTACTTC.

The chain joins TRBV19 to TRBJ2-1; D is possibly TRBD1 (6 bases). The V end was cut by 5 bases, the J end by 10 bases, with 15 bases between. Germline V gives CDR1 LNHDA, CDR2 SQIVND (reference sequence). CDR3 length equals 13 residues. For the CDR3, the DNA is TGTGCCAGTAGTCCGTTCGACAGGTACGAGCAGTTCTTC. Amino acids: CASSPFDRYEQFF.

The chain employs TRBV29-1 and TRBJ1-1, with TRBD1 matching 8 bases. Germline-derived CDR1 and CDR2 are SQVTM and ANQGSEA. The J segment lost 4 bases and the V segment lost 4 bases, leaving 5 bases of the junction unmatched. This CDR3 region has 13 residues. The CDR3 reads CSVGEQGGTEAFF. The CDR3 coding sequence is TGCAGCGTTGGAGAACAGGGGGGCACTGAAGCTTTCTTT.

The gene calls are TRBV7-9 and TRBJ2-3; TRBD2 agrees at 12 bases. The CDR3 loop spans 15 amino acids. Trimming took 5 bases from V and 4 from J; bases not matched to a gene: 4. CDR1 and CDR2 (germline): SEHNR, FQNEAQ (reference sequence). Here the CDR3 reads CASSRTSGDPDTQYF. The CDR3 DNA follows: TGTGCCAGCAGCAGGACTAGCGGGGATCCAGATACGCAGTATTTT. The whole variable domain, remainder taken from reference TRBV7-9 and TRBJ2-3, is DTGVSQNPRHKITKRGQNVTFRCDPISEHNRLYWYRQTLGQGPEFLTYFQNEAQLEKSRLLSDRFSAERPKGSFSTLEIQRTEQGDSAMYLCASSRTSGDPDTQYFGPGTRLTVL.

This rearrangement joins TRBV5-1 to TRBJ1-6; D perhaps matches TRBD1 (6 bases). Trimming removed 0 bases from V and 7 bases from J, with 11 bases in between. This CDR3 has 15 amino acids. Germline V gene lookup returns CDR1 SGHRS and CDR2 YFSETQ. The chain's CDR3 is CASSLDGRGNSPLHF. For the CDR3, the DNA is TGCGCCAGCAGCTTGGACGGCAGGGGAAATTCACCCCTCCACTTT.

The CDR3 here is CASRGKETQYF. The CDR3 nucleotides are TGTGCCAGCCGAGGGAAGGAGACCCAGTACTTC. This chain joins TRBV28 and TRBJ2-5, with D possibly matching TRBD2 (5 bases). Germline CDR1 is MDHEN and CDR2 is SYDVKM. V lost 8 bases and J 5 bases, leaving 9 bases between the germline ends. The CDR3 length is 11 residues. The entire variable domain, with the rest obtained from reference TRBV28 and TRBJ2-5, is as follows: DVKVTQSSRYLVKRTGEKVFLECVQDMDHENMFWYRQDPGLGLRLIYFSYDVKMKEKGDIPEGYSVSREKKERFSLILESASTNQTSMYLCASRGKETQYFGPGTRLLVL.